This TCR beta chain emerged from a study of blood T cell repertoires in COVID-19. Study information: COVID-19 samples from acute and convalescent phases originated in the United States, Italy and Spain. PBMCs, B-cell-depleted T cells, or T cells were the source of the cDNA or gDNA that made up the material.

This clone was observed a single time. The CDR3 extends over 16 amino acids. The J segment lost 4 bases and the V segment lost 0 bases, leaving 4 bases of the junction unmatched. Germline CDR1 ENHRY, CDR2 SYGVKD. Per the original data handling: Estimation of nucleated cell counts relied on the amplification of reference gene primers. Sequenced by immunoSEQ multiplex PCR; TCRdb stores in-frame clones only, minus some. V, J and clone size reflect that table, while D and trimming were determined from the DNA. Of 25,000 to 35,000 clones in the sample, roughly 90% were seen once. This sequence originates from a man between 70 and 80 years old with active or convalescent COVID-19. The chain links TRBV10-3 to TRBJ1-5, with 9 bases lining up with TRBD1. The sequencing input was peripheral blood. As DNA, the CDR3 is TGTGCCATCAGTGAGTCTGGGACAGGGCTAAATCAGCCCCAGCATTTT. Protein: CAISESGTGLNQPQHF.